This T cell receptor (beta chain) was recorded in a study of neurological immune-mediated disorders. Many counts were recorded for this clonotype. Antigen unknown. Findings and limits, study-wide: HTLV-1-associated myelopathy had the most TCR clonal expansion, while multiple sclerosis had the least, a level that fell below healthy controls.

The length of the CDR3 is 15 residues. With V trimmed by 4 bases and J by 3 bases, 8 bases remained unmatched. The germline gives CDR1 SGDLS, CDR2 YYNGEE. Each CDR3 protein is one row after TCRdb ran MiXCR on the 5' RACE reads. This table holds around 17,000 distinct CDR3 sequences, less than 25% found once. The sample comprised PBMCs. The rearrangement uses TRBV9 and TRBJ2-5; 8 nucleotides match TRBD2. The TCR was taken from a man in his fifties or sixties in good health. The DNA for the CDR3 is TGTGCCAGCAGCCGCGCCCCACTAGCGGAAGAGACCCAGTACTTC. It specifies CASSRAPLAEETQYF.